What follows is one T cell receptor beta chain and its context. This specimen belongs to a study of blood T cell repertoires in COVID-19. Study-wide context: Sites across the United States, Italy and Spain contributed samples from acute and convalescent COVID-19. Nucleic acid was either cDNA or gDNA, and it came from T cells, B-cell-depleted T cells, or PBMCs.

Per the original data handling: Estimation of nucleated cell counts relied on the amplification of reference gene primers. TCRdb's table, derived via immunoSEQ multiplex PCR, lists solely in-frame clones and lacks some. V and J calls and clone size follow that table, whereas D and trimming were derived from the DNA. The sample shows about 71,000 clones, around 83% of them seen only once. Material for sequencing was peripheral blood. The sequence was collected from a man older than 75 with acute or convalescent COVID-19.

In DNA form, the CDR3 reads TGTGCCAGCTCAGCGGGAGGTCCCTACGAGCAGTACTTC. It yields the protein CASSAGGPYEQYF. The rearrangement uses TRBV18 and TRBJ2-7, with 8 nucleotides matching TRBD2. The CDR3 length is 13 residues. Per the germline V gene, CDR1 is KGHSH and CDR2 is LQKENI. V dropped 5 bases and J dropped 2; count of bases not matched to a gene: 2.